One sample yielded the 17 T cell receptor beta chains listed below, sequenced in a study of blood T cell repertoires in COVID-19. Sequencing used immunoSEQ multiplex PCR; TCRdb keeps in-frame clones, though not all of them. The sample yields 30,000 to 45,000 clones, about nine tenths seen once. The source material was peripheral blood. These receptors all come from a man aged 65 to 79 with acute or convalescent COVID-19.

The chain links TRBV18 to TRBJ1-2, with a tentative D call TRBD1 (6 bases). The CDR3 spans 15 residues. The germline V gene encodes CDR1 KGHSH and CDR2 LQKENI. Trimming stripped 3 bases from V and 3 bases from J, with 14 bases between. The CDR3 nucleotides are TGTGCCAGCTCACCTTACCGGGACACCTACTATGGCTACACCTTC. Protein: CASSPYRDTYYGYTF.

J is TRBJ2-1 and V is TRBV6-2 or TRBV6-3; a weak D match, TRBD2 (6 bases). Germline-derived CDR1 and CDR2 are MNHEY and SVGEGT. Trimming stripped 4 bases from V and 4 bases from J, with 17 bases between. The CDR3 has 16 amino acids. DNA of the CDR3: TGTGCCAGCAGTTTGGCATTAAGCCGGGGGTACAATGAGCAGTTCTTC. Encoded protein: CASSLALSRGYNEQFF.

This chain connects TRBV19 to TRBJ1-5; a possible D gene is TRBD1 (6 bases). V lost 10 bases, J lost 3 bases, and 7 bases lay in between. The CDR3 spans 11 residues. Germline assignment: CDR1 LNHDA and CDR2 SQIVND (reference sequence). The CDR3 loop reads CATGDNQPQHF. The DNA for the CDR3 is TGTGCCACAGGGGACAATCAGCCCCAGCATTTT. Variable domain in full (rest from reference TRBV19 and TRBJ1-5): DGGITQSPKYLFRKEGQNVTLSCEQNLNHDAMYWYRQDPGQGLRLIYYSQIVNDFQKGDIAEGYSVSREKKESFPLTVTSAQKNPTAFYLCATGDNQPQHFGDGTRLSIL.

This CDR3 is CASSFGTGVSPLHF. The CDR3 DNA sequence: TGTGCCAGCAGCTTTGGGACAGGGGTATCACCCCTCCACTTT. The V call is TRBV7-2, the J call TRBJ1-6; 10 nucleotides match TRBD1. V dropped 3 bases and J dropped 10; count of bases not matched to a gene: 3. The germline V gene has CDR1 SGHTA and CDR2 FQGNSA. CDR3 length: 14 residues.

The chain has TRBV4-3 and TRBJ1-1; D gene unclear. The length of the CDR3 is 14 residues. The V end lost 1 base, the J end lost 1 base, and 7 bases lay between the germline ends. From germline, CDR1 is LGHNA and CDR2 YSLEER. In nucleotides, the CDR3 is TGCGCCAGCAGCCAAGTTGGCAGGAACACTGAAGCTTTCTTT. Its translation: CASSQVGRNTEAFF.

The genes are TRBV5-1 and TRBJ2-7, with D unclear. This CDR3 comprises 14 residues. The germline V gene encodes CDR1 SGHRS and CDR2 YFSETQ. V lost 5 bases and J lost 0, with 12 bases in between. The CDR3 loop reads CASRGRQDSYEQYF. The DNA for the CDR3 is TGCGCCAGCAGAGGTCGGCAGGACTCCTACGAGCAGTACTTC.

V usage is TRBV18 and J usage is TRBJ2-5; D possibly corresponds to TRBD2 (5 bases). V lost 4 bases and J lost 5, with 14 bases in between. CDR1 KGHSH and CDR2 LQKENI come from the germline V gene. This CDR3 is 14 amino acids long. CDR3 region: CASSQTGRRETQYF. CDR3 DNA sequence: TGTGCCAGCTCACAAACGGGCAGGAGGGAGACCCAGTACTTC.

V is TRBV12-5 and J is TRBJ1-1; tentatively, D is TRBD1 (5 bases). Trimming removed 5 bases at V and 5 bases at J, with 9 bases between. Germline values: CDR1 LGHNT, CDR2 FRNRAP. The CDR3 length is 12 residues. The CDR3, as DNA: TGTGCTAGTGGTCAGGGAACGACTGAAGCTTTCTTT. This sequence encodes CASGQGTTEAFF.

For the CDR3, the DNA is TGTGCCAGCTCACCACCGGGGAGGGTCACAGATACGCAGTATTTT. It specifies CASSPPGRVTDTQYF. The genes are TRBV18 and TRBJ2-3, with 7 nucleotides matching TRBD2. The J segment lost 2 bases and the V segment lost 0 bases, leaving 2 bases of the junction unmatched. This CDR3 comprises 15 residues. From germline, CDR1 is KGHSH and CDR2 LQKENI.

The chain combines TRBV4-1 with TRBJ1-2; D call uncertain. CDR1 and CDR2 from the germline V gene are MGHRA and YSYEKL. The V and J ends lost 4 bases and 1 base respectively, with 10 bases between them. CDR3 size: 14 residues. The CDR3: CASSLLGVNYGYTF. In DNA, the CDR3 is TGCGCCAGCAGCCTCCTCGGAGTTAACTATGGCTACACCTTC.

This clone was seen a single time. The chain joins TRBV7-3 to TRBJ1-1; weak D call: TRBD1 (5 bases). The V gene lost 1 base and the J gene lost 2 bases, with 11 bases spanning the gap. Germline CDR1 is SGHTA and CDR2 is FQGTGA. This CDR3 is built from 15 residues. The CDR3 sequence: CASSLSRAGNTEAFF. CDR3 nucleotide sequence: TGTGCCAGCAGCTTAAGCAGGGCAGGAAACACTGAAGCTTTCTTT. Full variable domain (remainder filled in from reference TRBV7-3 and TRBJ1-1): GAGVSQTPSNKVTEKGKYVELRCDPISGHTALYWYRQSLGQGPEFLIYFQGTGAADDSGLPNDRFFAVRPEGSVSTLKIQRTERGDSAVYLCASSLSRAGNTEAFFGQGTRLTVV.

The CDR3 loop is CASSEDAEEKLFF. Here the CDR3 DNA reads TGTGCCAGCAGTGAAGACGCAGAAGAAAAACTGTTTTTT. This sequence joins TRBV6-1 and TRBJ1-4; D ambiguous. V lost 1 base to trimming and J lost 8 bases, with 8 bases between them. The CDR3 runs 13 residues. The germline gives CDR1 MNHNS, CDR2 SASEGT.

The CDR3 bases are TGTGCCAGCAGTCCGGAATACAGGGGCGAGCAGTACTTC. As protein: CASSPEYRGEQYF. V is TRBV12-3 or TRBV12-4 and J is TRBJ2-7; TRBD1 aligns across 7 bases. This CDR3 has 13 residues. V lost 5 bases and J lost 6; bases outside the gene matches: 7.

The rearrangement uses TRBV6-2 or TRBV6-3 and TRBJ2-3; TRBD2 aligns across 8 bases. Trimming at V came to 4 bases and at J to 5 bases, leaving 5 bases not matched to a gene. The CDR3 extends over 14 amino acids. Germline CDR1 MNHEY, CDR2 SVGEGT. CDR3 sequence reads: CASSSTGTRDTQYF. In DNA, the CDR3 is TGTGCCAGCAGTTCTACCGGGACTAGAGATACGCAGTATTTT.

The chain combines TRBV28 with TRBJ2-2, with D unresolved. Germline CDR1 and CDR2: MDHEN and SYDVKM. Between the trimmed V and J ends, which lost 6 bases and 2 bases, there was a span of 4 bases. This CDR3 comprises 12 residues. The chain's CDR3 is CASSLNTGELFF. In DNA, the CDR3 is TGTGCCAGCAGCCTCAACACCGGGGAGCTGTTTTTT.

This chain joins TRBV19 and TRBJ2-7; 7 positions agree with TRBD1. CDR1 and CDR2 from the germline V gene are LNHDA and SQIVND (reference sequence). This CDR3 region has 15 residues. V lost 3 bases to trimming and J lost 3 bases; unmatched junction nucleotides: 8. The CDR3 DNA follows: TGTGCCAGTAGTATCGCCGGGACAGCCAGCTACGAGCAGTACTTC. Translated, it gives CASSIAGTASYEQYF.

V gene TRBV19 combines with J gene TRBJ2-1, with TRBD2 matching 14 bases. The CDR3 runs 16 residues. Germline V gene data show CDR1 as LNHDA and CDR2 as SQIVND (reference sequence). V gave up 1 base and J gave up 8 bases; unmatched junction bases: 4. The CDR3 spells CASSIAGTSGSDEQFF. Written as DNA, the CDR3 is TGTGCCAGTAGTATAGCGGGGACTAGCGGGAGTGATGAGCAGTTCTTC.